These 9 T cell receptor beta chains share one sample of origin, sequenced in a study of blood T cell repertoires in COVID-19. Profiled with immunoSEQ multiplex PCR; TCRdb holds only in-frame clones, not every one. The data contain some 100,000 clones, 80% to 90% of them singletons. Material for sequencing was peripheral blood. All receptors come from a human donor in a cohort sampled during active COVID-19.

The genes are TRBV5-4 and TRBJ1-6; a possible D gene is TRBD1 (6 bases). The CDR3 consists of 16 residues. The ends were cut back, 4 bases at V and 6 bases at J, with 17 bases in the middle. The germline V gene encodes CDR1 SGHNT and CDR2 YYREEE (reference sequence). CDR3 sequence: CASSDGSQGRNSPLHF. The CDR3 nucleotides read TGTGCCAGCAGCGATGGATCACAGGGACGTAATTCACCCCTCCACTTT.

The gene calls are TRBV30 and TRBJ2-3; no definite D call. The CDR3 sequence is 13 residues long. V lost 1 base to trimming and J lost 0 bases, with 5 bases between them. CDR1 GTSNPN and CDR2 SVGIG come from the germline V gene (reference sequence). As DNA, the CDR3 is TGTGCCTGGAGTGGCGTCAGCACAGATACGCAGTATTTT. Protein product: CAWSGVSTDTQYF.

This chain uses TRBV7-9 with TRBJ2-7; 7 positions match TRBD2. The CDR3 spans 11 residues. Germline lookup yields CDR1 SEHNR and CDR2 FQNEAQ (reference sequence). V trimming: 4 bases; J trimming: 9 bases; junction bases outside the gene matches: 3. In nucleotides, the CDR3 is TGTGCCAGCAGCTCTGGACTAGGGCAGTACTTC. Translation gives CASSSGLGQYF.

This chain links TRBV4-3 with TRBJ2-2; 9 nucleotides agree with TRBD1. With V trimmed by 3 bases and J by 6 bases, 8 bases remained unmatched. Germline CDR1 is LGHNA and CDR2 is YSLEER. The CDR3 loop spans 16 amino acids. CDR3 sequence: CASSQSGTGFPGELFF. CDR3 nucleotide sequence: TGCGCCAGCAGCCAGTCCGGGACAGGGTTCCCCGGGGAGCTGTTTTTT.

About this clone: This sample includes further DNA sequences coding for the same CDR3. The chain links TRBV6-2 or TRBV6-3 to TRBJ1-1; D not certain. Trimming shortened V by 2 bases and J by 8 bases, and 12 bases separated the two germline ends. From germline, CDR1 is MNHEY and CDR2 SVGEGT. The length of the CDR3 is 13 residues. This CDR3 is CASSYRQGGEAFF. Written as DNA, the CDR3 is TGTGCCAGCAGTTACCGTCAAGGAGGCGAAGCTTTCTTT.

This clone was recorded many times. V and J are TRBV5-6 and TRBJ2-1; 9 bases are a match to TRBD1. The CDR3 is 15 residues long. The germline gives CDR1 SGHDT, CDR2 YYEEEE. Trimming removed 5 bases from V and 2 bases from J; junction bases left unmatched: 5. Written as DNA, the CDR3 is TGTGCCAGCAGTGGGACAGGGTTACCCTACAATGAGCAGTTCTTC. Translating it yields CASSGTGLPYNEQFF.

The genes are TRBV7-2 and TRBJ2-5; D might be TRBD1 (6 bases). Trimming took 2 bases from V and 4 from J, leaving 20 bases between them. The CDR3 extends over 17 amino acids. CDR1 SGHTA and CDR2 FQGNSA come from the germline V gene. Written as DNA, the CDR3 is TGTGCCAGCAGCTTAAACCCAACAACTAGAGGGGGAGAGACCCAGTACTTC. Residues: CASSLNPTTRGGETQYF. Using reference TRBV7-2 and TRBJ2-5 for the parts outside the CDR3, the full variable domain is GAGVSQSPSNKVTEKGKDVELRCDPISGHTALYWYRQSLGQGLEFLIYFQGNSAPDKSGLPSDRFSAERTGGSVSTLTIQRTQQEDSAVYLCASSLNPTTRGGETQYFGPGTRLLVL.

The chain uses TRBV18 and TRBJ2-5; D is unclear. The germline V gene encodes CDR1 KGHSH and CDR2 LQKENI. Trimming shortened V by 2 bases and J by 2 bases, and 12 bases separated the two germline ends. The CDR3 is 15 residues long. The CDR3 nucleotides read TGTGCCAGCTCACCATATCTGCTAGAGCAAGAGACCCAGTACTTC. Protein sequence: CASSPYLLEQETQYF.

The chain combines TRBV27 with TRBJ2-4; 8 bases are shared with TRBD1. V shed 2 bases and J 7 bases; nucleotides not matched to a gene: 1. The CDR3 is 13 residues long. Germline V gene sequence: CDR1 MNHEY, CDR2 SMNVEV (reference sequence). The CDR3 here is CASSLQGANIQYF. The CDR3 DNA follows: TGTGCCAGCAGTTTACAGGGGGCGAACATTCAGTACTTC.